These 8 T cell receptor beta chains came from one sample sequenced in a study of siplizumab effects on memory and regulatory T cells. Assay used: immunoSEQ multiplex PCR; TCRdb lists only in-frame clones, some missing. Among tens of thousands of clones listed, more than 75% were seen once. The sample consisted of naive CD8+ T cells sorted from blood. The receptor source for this set is a human donor in good health.

V gene TRBV7-6 combines with J gene TRBJ2-1; 14 bases line up with TRBD2. The germline gives CDR1 SGHVS, CDR2 FNYEAQ. The CDR3 is 16 amino acids. The trim removed 5 bases at V and 7 bases at J, leaving 7 bases unmatched. The CDR3 reads CASSLRGLAGGNEQFF. In DNA form, the CDR3 reads TGTGCCAGCAGCCTTAGAGGACTAGCGGGGGGAAATGAGCAGTTCTTC.

The chain joins TRBV10-3 to TRBJ2-7; unclear D gene. The CDR3 sequence is 11 residues long. The germline gives CDR1 ENHRY, CDR2 SYGVKD. Between the trimmed V and J ends, which lost 6 bases and 4 bases, there was a span of 7 bases. As DNA, the CDR3 is TGTGCCATCAGCGACACATACGAGCAGTACTTC. This translates into CAISDTYEQYF.

The chain carries TRBV27 and TRBJ2-7, with a tentative D call TRBD2 (5 bases). Germline CDR1 and CDR2: MNHEY and SMNVEV (reference sequence). V was cut by 3 bases and J by 6 bases, with 12 bases left in between. CDR3 length: 13 amino acids. The CDR3 loop reads CASSLLATSEQYF. CDR3 nucleotide sequence: TGTGCCAGCAGTTTGTTAGCTACTAGCGAGCAGTACTTC.

The gene calls are TRBV11-3 and TRBJ2-7; D is unclear. The CDR3 extends over 14 amino acids. CDR1 and CDR2 from the germline V gene are SGHNT and YENEEA. V dropped 5 bases and J dropped 2 bases, with 13 bases sitting between them. The CDR3 DNA is TGTGCCAGCAGCCATGGGCCAGGAACCTACGAGCAGTACTTC. It translates to CASSHGPGTYEQYF.

This rearrangement joins TRBV10-2 to TRBJ2-7; D ambiguous. The CDR3 length is 12 residues. V was clipped by 10 bases and J by 2 bases, with 12 bases between them. Per germline, CDR1 WSHSY and CDR2 SAAADI. The DNA of the CDR3 is TGCGCCACACATGCAGGCCCCTACGAGCAGTACTTC. This translates into CATHAGPYEQYF.

This clone was seen a few times. The chain recombines TRBV19 with TRBJ1-5; D unresolved. Trimming shortened V by 1 base and J by 0 bases, and 7 bases separated the two germline ends. This CDR3 is built from 15 residues. In germline, CDR1 is LNHDA, CDR2 SQIVND (reference sequence). This CDR3 reads CASSIGGYSNQPQHF. CDR3 DNA: TGTGCCAGTAGTATAGGAGGCTATAGCAATCAGCCCCAGCATTTT.

The genes are TRBV19 and TRBJ2-2; D call uncertain. Germline V gene lookup returns CDR1 LNHDA and CDR2 SQIVND (reference sequence). Trimming cost V 7 bases and J 3 bases, with 6 bases left between them. The CDR3 covers 12 residues. The CDR3 nucleotides are TGTGCCAGTACGCCGTACACCGGGGAGCTGTTTTTT. Encoded protein: CASTPYTGELFF.

The count of this clone is one. The chain links TRBV7-2 to TRBJ2-3; 7 bases fit TRBD1. From germline, CDR1 is SGHTA and CDR2 FQGNSA. This CDR3 is 15 amino acids long. Unmatched junction bases numbered 4, after V lost 4 bases and J lost 0 bases. CDR3 loop: CASSSGDSSTDTQYF. CDR3 DNA sequence: TGTGCCAGCAGCTCCGGGGACAGCAGCACAGATACGCAGTATTTT.